What follows are 5 T cell receptor beta chains derived from one specimen sequenced in a study of blood T cell repertoires in COVID-19 (dated by TCRdb to the early 2020s). Libraries were prepared through the immunoSEQ multiplex PCR assay. Sourced from immuneACCESS, this table was stored by TCRdb with only in-frame sequences that have V and J called. A share of the clones is absent; for the studies checked, an unresolved V gene accounts for under half, and the remainder has no known explanation. This sample holds 350,000 to 450,000 clones; 86% were observed only once. The ten largest make up 7.1% of the sample. Sequencing was carried out using peripheral blood. The receptors were sampled from a woman aged 55-69 years with COVID-19, enrolled during active disease.

The chain has TRBV19 and TRBJ1-4; 8 bases fit TRBD1. This CDR3 spans 15 amino acids. Germline CDR1 reads LNHDA; CDR2 reads SQIVND (reference sequence). The trim removed 5 bases at V and 4 bases at J, leaving 6 bases unmatched. CDR3 DNA: TGTGCCAGTAGTGCCGCAGGGGGCGATAATGAAAAACTGTTTTTT. As protein: CASSAAGGDNEKLFF.

This chain joins TRBV25-1 and TRBJ2-7; 8 bases agree with TRBD1. The length of the CDR3 is 16 residues. J lost 3 bases, V lost 5 bases, and 12 bases had no gene match. Germline lookup yields CDR1 MGHDK and CDR2 SYGVNS. CDR3 residues: CASSSDEDRDRYEQYF. Written as DNA, the CDR3 is TGTGCCAGCAGTTCCGACGAGGACAGGGATCGCTACGAGCAGTACTTC.

The chain uses TRBV4-2 and TRBJ1-4, with D perhaps TRBD1 (6 bases). Trimming cost V 4 bases and J 3 bases, with 12 bases left between them. Germline CDR1 reads LGHNA; CDR2 reads YNFKEQ. This CDR3 is 15 amino acids long. The CDR3: CASSPSGGPNEKLFF. As DNA, the CDR3 is TGTGCCAGCAGCCCGTCGGGGGGCCCTAATGAAAAACTGTTTTTT.

The rearrangement uses TRBV5-3 and TRBJ2-6; D perhaps matches TRBD1 (6 bases). TRBV5-3 is designated an ORF whose function remains uncertain. V dropped 1 base and J dropped 0 bases, with 20 bases sitting between them. The CDR3 is made up of 20 amino acids. The CDR3 DNA is TGTGCCAGAAGCTTGAATACGACAGGAGTTACTCCCTCTGGGGCCAACGTCCTGACTTTC. This gives the protein CARSLNTTGVTPSGANVLTF.

The J gene is TRBJ1-1, the V gene TRBV10-3, with TRBD1 matching over 7 bases. Germline trimming cut 0 bases from V and 7 bases from J; bases unmatched to any gene: 2. CDR1 ENHRY and CDR2 SYGVKD come from the germline V gene. The CDR3 sequence is 13 residues long. CDR3 DNA sequence: TGTGCCATCAGTGAGTCGACAGGGCTTGAAGCTTTCTTT. It codes for CAISESTGLEAFF.